Each of the 21 T cell receptor beta chains below was sequenced from the same sample in a study of blood T cell repertoires in COVID-19. Produced via immunoSEQ multiplex PCR; TCRdb's table is partial and in-frame only. The sample contains 200,000 to 250,000 clones, more than 80% of which appear only once. The specimen was peripheral blood. These TCRs come from a man in his thirties or forties with COVID-19, enrolled during active disease.

The genes are TRBV21-1 and TRBJ1-5; whether TRBD1, the table's D call, matches the DNA was not checked. TRBV21-1 is assigned pseudogene status. CDR3 size: 18 residues. As DNA, the CDR3 is TGTGCCAGCAGCATATACCGGGACAGGAGTTTTGGCAATCAGCCCCAGCATTTT. Amino acids: CASSIYRDRSFGNQPQHF.

This sequence joins TRBV28 and TRBJ1-4; 7 positions agree with TRBD1. The CDR3 covers 14 residues. The germline V gene has CDR1 MDHEN and CDR2 SYDVKM. V lost 8 bases to trimming and J lost 8 bases; unmatched junction nucleotides: 11. The CDR3 coding sequence is TGTGCCAGCCGCAGCCCAGGGGGAAGCGAAAAACTGTTTTTT. Protein sequence: CASRSPGGSEKLFF.

The V call is TRBV5-4, the J call TRBJ1-2; 8 bases align to TRBD1. Germline V gene sequence: CDR1 SGHNT, CDR2 YYREEE (reference sequence). The J segment lost 8 bases and the V segment lost 5 bases, leaving 5 bases of the junction unmatched. The CDR3 runs 12 residues. The CDR3 DNA reads TGTGCCAGCAGGCAGGGGGCGGGGGGCTACACCTTC. Translated, it gives CASRQGAGGYTF.

The chain combines TRBV19 with TRBJ1-4, with 8 bases that match TRBD1. The CDR3 covers 14 residues. Per the germline V gene, CDR1 is LNHDA and CDR2 is SQIVND (reference sequence). Trimming at V came to 8 bases and at J to 5 bases, leaving 7 bases not matched to a gene. DNA for the CDR3: TGTGCCAGTCGAGAGACAGGGGCGAATGAAAAACTGTTTTTT. This codes for CASRETGANEKLFF.

The genes are TRBV4-3 and TRBJ1-5; D remains unclear. Trimming stripped 1 base from V and 0 bases from J, with 7 bases between. CDR3 length: 15 residues. Germline V gene sequence: CDR1 LGHNA, CDR2 YSLEER. The CDR3 spells CASSQGHRSNQPQHF. The CDR3 DNA reads TGCGCCAGCAGCCAAGGACATCGTAGCAATCAGCCCCAGCATTTT.

V and J are TRBV6-5 and TRBJ2-7, with D tentatively TRBD2 (6 bases). Germline assignment: CDR1 MNHEY and CDR2 SVGAGI. V shed 7 bases and J shed 3 bases, with 13 bases lying between them. This CDR3 comprises 13 residues. Here the CDR3 reads CASTGAGLYEQYF. DNA of the CDR3: TGTGCCAGCACTGGGGCGGGGCTCTACGAGCAGTACTTC.

This chain joins TRBV9 and TRBJ1-1; 10 bases line up with TRBD1. Germline V CDR1 and CDR2: SGDLS, YYNGEE. V was clipped by 3 bases and J by 10 bases; unmatched bases: 3. This CDR3 has 12 residues. As DNA, the CDR3 is TGTGCCAGCAGCGGACAGGGGGCTCGAGCTTTCTTT. Its protein product is CASSGQGARAFF. The whole variable domain, filled in from reference TRBV9 and TRBJ1-1, reads DSGVTQTPKHLITATGQRVTLRCSPRSGDLSVYWYQQSLDQGLQFLIQYYNGEERAKGNILERFSAQQFPDLHSELNLSSLELGDSALYFCASSGQGARAFFGQGTRLTVV.

The V call is TRBV4-3, the J call TRBJ2-2; no clear D gene. CDR1 and CDR2 (germline): LGHNA, YSLEER. The CDR3 totals 15 residues. Trimming pared 1 base from V and 3 bases from J, leaving 9 bases between. The CDR3 sequence: CASSQGQEYTGELFF. The CDR3 region has the DNA TGCGCCAGCAGCCAAGGACAAGAGTACACCGGGGAGCTGTTTTTT.

This sequence joins TRBV7-2 and TRBJ1-1; 7 bases fit TRBD1. The germline V gene encodes CDR1 SGHTA and CDR2 FQGNSA. J was trimmed by 1 base and V by 5 bases; bases with no gene match: 7. This CDR3 is 15 amino acids long. The CDR3 nucleotides are TGTGCCAGCAGCCTCCGGGACAGATGGAACACTGAAGCTTTCTTT. Its protein product is CASSLRDRWNTEAFF.

The rearrangement links TRBV7-9 to TRBJ2-1; D remains unclear. Germline V gene lookup returns CDR1 SEHNR and CDR2 FQNEAQ (reference sequence). This CDR3 contains 14 residues. V lost 3 bases and J 8 bases, leaving 14 bases between the germline ends. CDR3 protein: CASSLGPRDYEQFF. The CDR3 coding sequence is TGTGCCAGCAGCTTGGGTCCTAGAGATTATGAGCAGTTCTTC.

The chain joins TRBV11-2 to TRBJ1-2; D might be TRBD1 (5 bases). This CDR3 contains 19 residues. Trimming shortened V by 5 bases and J by 2 bases, and 27 bases separated the two germline ends. The germline V gene encodes CDR1 SGHAT and CDR2 FQNNGV. The CDR3 sequence: CASSPQSVFVGVGNYGYTF. The DNA for the CDR3 is TGTGCCAGCAGCCCCCAGTCGGTTTTTGTAGGGGTGGGGAACTATGGCTACACCTTC.

The chain links TRBV28 to TRBJ1-2; TRBD1 agrees at 10 bases. V shed 4 bases, J shed 8 bases, and the junction held 10 bases outside the gene matches. The CDR3 sequence is 15 residues long. The germline V gene encodes CDR1 MDHEN and CDR2 SYDVKM. CDR3 residues: CASSSIPGTGEGYTF. CDR3 in DNA: TGTGCCAGCAGTTCAATACCCGGGACAGGGGAGGGCTACACCTTC.

This clone was seen just once. The gene calls are TRBV19 and TRBJ2-1; D is undetermined. From germline, CDR1 is LNHDA and CDR2 SQIVND (reference sequence). Trimming stripped 6 bases from V and 0 bases from J, with 9 bases between. There are 14 residues in the CDR3. The CDR3 reads CASSTLSSYNEQFF. The CDR3 DNA reads as TGTGCCAGTAGCACTTTGAGCTCCTACAATGAGCAGTTCTTC.

The V call is TRBV5-6, the J call TRBJ2-7; unclear D gene. Trimming cost V 6 bases and J 1 base, with 8 bases left between them. Germline CDR1 reads SGHDT; CDR2 reads YYEEEE. CDR3 size: 12 residues. CDR3 in amino acids: CASTFSSYEQYF. CDR3 sequence (DNA): TGTGCCAGCACCTTTAGTTCCTACGAGCAGTACTTC. Supplemented by reference TRBV5-6 and TRBJ2-7, the full variable domain reads DAGVTQSPTHLIKTRGQQVTLRCSPKSGHDTVSWYQQALGQGPQFIFQYYEEEERQRGNFPDRFSGHQFPNYSSELNVNALLLGDSALYLCASTFSSYEQYFGPGTRLTVT.

The DNA of the CDR3 is TGTGCCACCAGTCGAGGTACCGGGGAGCTGTTTTTT. This codes for CATSRGTGELFF. J is TRBJ2-2 and V is TRBV24-1; D is uncertain. Trimming took off 6 bases at V and 5 bases at J, with 6 bases between the two ends. CDR3 length: 12 residues. Per germline, CDR1 KGHDR and CDR2 SFDVKD.

The rearrangement links TRBV12-3 or TRBV12-4 to TRBJ2-5; TRBD2 matches 8 bases. The CDR3 runs to 13 residues. V lost 7 bases to trimming and J lost 5 bases; unmatched junction nucleotides: 6. The CDR3 region is CASINSGAETQYF. For the CDR3, the DNA is TGTGCCAGCATAAATAGCGGGGCGGAGACCCAGTACTTC.

Only one count was recorded for this clone. The chain combines TRBV12-3 or TRBV12-4 with TRBJ1-2; 11 bases line up with TRBD1. V gave up 8 bases and J gave up 7 bases; unmatched junction bases: 6. The length of the CDR3 is 13 residues. The DNA of the CDR3 is TGTGCCAGCGCATCAGGGACAGGGGGTGGCTACACCTTC. Protein product: CASASGTGGGYTF.

The rearrangement links TRBV3-1 (or the pseudogene TRBV3-2) to TRBJ1-2; 7 nucleotides match TRBD1. The V gene end was trimmed by 0 bases and the J gene end by 8 bases; junction bases not matched to a gene: 12. Germline CDR1 and CDR2: LGHDT and YNNKEL (reference sequence). The CDR3 extends over 16 amino acids. The CDR3 DNA is TGTGCCAGCAGCCAAGAAGGAGGAGGGGGCGTTAAGGGCTACACCTTC. Translating it yields CASSQEGGGGVKGYTF.

The chain couples TRBV6-5 to TRBJ1-2, with D uncertain. Per germline, CDR1 MNHEY and CDR2 SVGAGI. The CDR3 length is 14 residues. Trimming took 6 bases from V and 0 from J, leaving 11 bases between them. This chain's CDR3 is CASRATAANYGYTF. The CDR3 DNA follows: TGTGCCAGCAGGGCAACAGCAGCTAACTATGGCTACACCTTC.

This chain joins TRBV6-5 and TRBJ2-7; 10 bases fit TRBD2. With V trimmed by 2 bases and J by 6 bases, 7 bases remained unmatched. CDR3 length equals 15 residues. Germline V gene sequence: CDR1 MNHEY, CDR2 SVGAGI. CDR3 loop: CASSYGLAGEGEQYF. CDR3 sequence (DNA): TGTGCCAGCAGTTACGGGCTAGCGGGAGAAGGCGAGCAGTACTTC.

The CDR3 loop is CASSYNPGQGSNQPQHF. CDR3 nucleotide sequence: TGTGCCAGCAGCTATAATCCGGGACAGGGGTCCAATCAGCCCCAGCATTTT. V usage is TRBV6-2 or TRBV6-3 and J usage is TRBJ1-5, with 10 bases identical to TRBD1. Germline V gene sequence: CDR1 MNHEY, CDR2 SVGEGT. V lost 6 bases, J lost 3 bases, and 11 bases stayed unmatched. The CDR3 has 17 amino acids.